One and the same sample provided the 9 T cell receptor beta chains below, sequenced in a study of blood T cells in healthy people across ages. The second PCR ran roughly 7 to 12 cycles with a sample-barcoded 5' primer and J-beta primers. MiXCR was run by TCRdb on the 5' RACE reads, yielding one entry per CDR3 protein. The data contain 1.5 million to 2 million distinct CDR3 sequences, 34% of them singletons. Sequenced: blood. The receptors stem from a woman aged 25 to 39 in good health.

The chain recombines TRBV5-1 with TRBJ2-7, with 9 bases lining up with TRBD1. CDR1 SGHRS and CDR2 YFSETQ come from the germline V gene. CDR3 length equals 16 residues. V was pared by 3 bases and J by 5 bases, with 12 bases of the junction left unmatched. CDR3: CASSSGPRDRVDEQYF. CDR3 DNA sequence: TGCGCCAGCAGCTCGGGCCCGAGGGACAGGGTCGACGAGCAGTACTTC. The complete variable domain, with remaining parts taken from reference TRBV5-1 and TRBJ2-7, reads KAGVTQTPRYLIKTRGQQVTLSCSPISGHRSVSWYQQTPGQGLQFLFEYFSETQRNKGNFPGRFSGRQFSNSRSEMNVSTLELGDSALYLCASSSGPRDRVDEQYFGPGTRLTVT.

This rearrangement joins TRBV4-2 to TRBJ2-5, with 11 bases identical to TRBD2. The germline V gene encodes CDR1 LGHNA and CDR2 YNFKEQ. The trim removed 7 bases at V and 5 bases at J, leaving 12 bases unmatched. This CDR3 is 16 amino acids long. CDR3 amino acids: CASNPLTSGNAETQYF. CDR3 DNA sequence: TGTGCCAGCAACCCCCTGACTAGCGGGAACGCTGAGACCCAGTACTTC.

This clonotype was counted many times. The chain carries TRBV24-1 and TRBJ2-5, with 12 bases lining up with TRBD2. Germline CDR1 KGHDR, CDR2 SFDVKD. The CDR3 is 16 amino acids. V trimming: 3 bases; J trimming: 2 bases; junction bases outside the gene matches: 3. The DNA for the CDR3 is TGTGCCACCAGTGATGTGACTAGCGGGAGTCAAGAGACCCAGTACTTC. Protein: CATSDVTSGSQETQYF.

The gene calls are TRBV6-1 and TRBJ2-1; TRBD1 agrees at 10 bases. Germline CDR1 reads MNHNS; CDR2 reads SASEGT. The CDR3 covers 14 residues. V shed 8 bases, J shed 6 bases, and the junction held 7 bases outside the gene matches. In DNA form, the CDR3 reads TGTGCCAGCCACCAGGACAGGGGGGGCAATGAGCAGTTCTTC. Its translation: CASHQDRGGNEQFF.

This clonotype was counted a few times. This chain links TRBV27 with TRBJ2-1; unclear D gene. V dropped 5 bases and J dropped 3 bases, with 11 bases sitting between them. Germline CDR1 is MNHEY and CDR2 is SMNVEV (reference sequence). The CDR3 is 14 residues long. CDR3 protein: CASSPRPSYNEQFF. For the CDR3, the DNA is TGTGCCAGCAGTCCCCGACCCAGCTACAATGAGCAGTTCTTC.

This clonotype was detected many times. The chain joins TRBV11-1 to TRBJ2-3; D ambiguous. The V gene's germline CDR1 is SGHAT and CDR2 FQDESV (reference sequence). V was shortened by 5 bases and J by 2 bases, with 11 bases between the two germline ends. This CDR3 spans 14 amino acids. CDR3 protein: CASSVRISTDTQYF. CDR3 DNA sequence: TGTGCCAGCAGCGTACGGATTTCCACAGATACGCAGTATTTT.

This clonotype was detected many times. This sequence joins TRBV2 and TRBJ2-1, with 9 bases lining up with TRBD1. Per germline, CDR1 SNHLY and CDR2 FYNNEI. CDR3 length: 14 amino acids. V gave up 5 bases and J gave up 7 bases; unmatched junction bases: 6. The CDR3 is CASSRQGGQNEQFF. CDR3 in DNA: TGTGCCAGCAGTCGACAGGGGGGTCAGAATGAGCAGTTCTTC.

The genes are TRBV20-1 and TRBJ1-3, with unresolved D. The CDR3 has 14 amino acids. CDR1 is DFQATT, CDR2 SNEGSKA, per germline (reference sequence). The V gene lost 7 bases and the J gene lost 3 bases, with 16 bases spanning the gap. The DNA for the CDR3 is TGCAGTGTCCCGATCTCTGGGGTTGGAAACACCATATATTTT. Translated, it gives CSVPISGVGNTIYF.

Comment on this clonotype: One end of the junction varies from germline; a read error may be responsible. V and J are TRBV5-1 and TRBJ1-1, with D tentatively TRBD1 (5 bases). The germline gives CDR1 SGHRS, CDR2 YFSETQ. The CDR3 totals 13 residues. In DNA form, the CDR3 reads TGCGTCAGCAGAGGGACGGTGAACACTGAAGCTTTCTTT. Its protein product is CVSRGTVNTEAFF.